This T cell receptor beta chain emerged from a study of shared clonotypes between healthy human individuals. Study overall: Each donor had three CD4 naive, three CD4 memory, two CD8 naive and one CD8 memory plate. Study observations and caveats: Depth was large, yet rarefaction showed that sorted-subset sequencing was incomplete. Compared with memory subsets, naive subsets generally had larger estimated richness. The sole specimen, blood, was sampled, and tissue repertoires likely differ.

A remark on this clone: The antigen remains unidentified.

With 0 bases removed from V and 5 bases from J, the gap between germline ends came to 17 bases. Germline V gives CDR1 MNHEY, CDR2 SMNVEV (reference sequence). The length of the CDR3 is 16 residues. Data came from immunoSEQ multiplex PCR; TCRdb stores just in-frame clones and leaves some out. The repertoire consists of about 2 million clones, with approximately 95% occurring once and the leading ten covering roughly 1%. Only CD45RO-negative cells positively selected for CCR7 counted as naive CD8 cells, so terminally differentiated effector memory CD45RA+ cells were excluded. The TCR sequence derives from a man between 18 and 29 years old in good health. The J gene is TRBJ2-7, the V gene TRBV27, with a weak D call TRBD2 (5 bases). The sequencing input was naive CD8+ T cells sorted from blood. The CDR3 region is CASSLSRRATFDEQYF. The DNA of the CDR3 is TGTGCCAGCAGTTTATCGAGGCGGGCAACGTTTGACGAGCAGTACTTC.